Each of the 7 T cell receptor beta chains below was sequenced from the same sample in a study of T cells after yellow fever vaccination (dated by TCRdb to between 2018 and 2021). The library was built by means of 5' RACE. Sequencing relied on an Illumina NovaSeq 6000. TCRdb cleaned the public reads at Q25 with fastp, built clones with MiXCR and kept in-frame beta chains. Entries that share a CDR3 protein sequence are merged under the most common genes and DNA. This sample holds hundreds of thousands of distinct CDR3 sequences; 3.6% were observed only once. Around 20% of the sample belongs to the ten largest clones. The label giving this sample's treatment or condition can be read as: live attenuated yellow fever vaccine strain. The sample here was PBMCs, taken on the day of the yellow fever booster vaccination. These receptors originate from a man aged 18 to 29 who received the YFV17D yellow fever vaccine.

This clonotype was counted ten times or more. In DNA form, the CDR3 reads TGTGCCAGCAGCCCTGCCGGGGTAGCCAAAAACATTCAGTACTTC. It translates to CASSPAGVAKNIQYF. The chain has TRBV7-2 and TRBJ2-4; D is possibly TRBD2 (5 bases). Germline loops: CDR1 SGHTA, CDR2 FQGNSA. This CDR3 has 15 residues. V was shortened by 5 bases and J by 0 bases, with 11 bases between the two germline ends.

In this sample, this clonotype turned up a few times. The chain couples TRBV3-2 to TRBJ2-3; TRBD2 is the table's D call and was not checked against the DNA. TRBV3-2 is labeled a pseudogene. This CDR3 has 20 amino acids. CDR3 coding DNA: TGTGCCAGCAGCCAAGATATTCTGGTGCAGGCCCCTATAGGCACAGATACGCAGTATTTT. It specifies CASSQDILVQAPIGTDTQYF.

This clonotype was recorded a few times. As DNA, the CDR3 is TGTGCCAGCAGTACGGGCGTGGGGGGCTACACCTTC. Translation: CASSTGVGGYTF. The J gene is TRBJ1-2, the V gene TRBV12-3 or TRBV12-4; no clear D gene. The CDR3 covers 12 residues. Trimming removed 5 bases from V and 8 bases from J, with 12 bases in between.

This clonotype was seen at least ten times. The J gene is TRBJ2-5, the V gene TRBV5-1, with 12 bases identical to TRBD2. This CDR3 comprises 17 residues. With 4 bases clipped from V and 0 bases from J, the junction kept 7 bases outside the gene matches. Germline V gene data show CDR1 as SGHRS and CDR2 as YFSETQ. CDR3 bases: TGCGCCAGCAGCCAATTAACTAGCGGGGGGTACCAAGAGACCCAGTACTTC. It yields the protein CASSQLTSGGYQETQYF.

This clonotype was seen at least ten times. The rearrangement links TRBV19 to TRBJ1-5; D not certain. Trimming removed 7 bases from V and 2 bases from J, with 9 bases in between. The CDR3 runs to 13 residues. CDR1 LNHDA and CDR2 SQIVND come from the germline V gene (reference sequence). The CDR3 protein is CASTLAGNQPQHF. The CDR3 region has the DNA TGTGCCAGTACCTTGGCGGGCAATCAGCCCCAGCATTTT.

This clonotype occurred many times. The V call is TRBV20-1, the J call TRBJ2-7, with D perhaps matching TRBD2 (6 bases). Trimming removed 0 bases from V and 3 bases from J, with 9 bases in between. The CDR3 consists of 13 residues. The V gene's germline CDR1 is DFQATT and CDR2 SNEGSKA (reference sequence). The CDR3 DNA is TGCAGTGCTAGAGATGGCGGGGACTACGAGCAGTACTTC. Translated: CSARDGGDYEQYF.

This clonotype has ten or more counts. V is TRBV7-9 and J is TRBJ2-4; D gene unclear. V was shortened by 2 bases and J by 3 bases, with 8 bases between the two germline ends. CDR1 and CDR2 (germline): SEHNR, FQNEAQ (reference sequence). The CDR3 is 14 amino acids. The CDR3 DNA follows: TGTGCCAGCAGCTTAACGTGGGGCAAAAACATTCAGTACTTC. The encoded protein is CASSLTWGKNIQYF.